The clone carrying this T cell receptor beta chain was recorded many times. What it recognizes is unknown. For the diagnoses, clinical symptoms, serum thyroxine and TRAb, thyroid ultrasound and orbital computed tomography were used. Amplification yielded TCR beta CDR3 regions, with RNA transcripts as the source. The HTBI primer set served for first-round RT-PCR of the TCR CDR3. TCRdb reanalysed the multiplex PCR reads using MiXCR and keeps one entry per CDR3 protein. This repertoire shows 500,000 to 650,000 distinct CDR3 sequences, about 15% found once; its top ten account for around 12%. The V and J ends lost 8 bases and 6 bases respectively, with 23 bases between them. The CDR3 contains 14 residues. The germline V gene has CDR1 GTSNPN and CDR2 SVGIG (reference sequence). These data come from a study of T cells in Graves' hyperthyroidism and ophthalmopathy. Regarding the study as a whole: Most clonotypes that expanded in the thyroid above 0.001 also showed up in blood.

The clonotype comes from a woman aged 50 to 60 with Graves' ophthalmopathy. Input material: blood. The rearrangement links TRBV30 to TRBJ2-7; the D is unclear. The DNA for the CDR3 is TGTGCCCGTAGTGACGGGCCCACTTCCATCGAGCAGTACTTC. This translates into CARSDGPTSIEQYF.